The 18 T cell receptor beta chains reported below all come from one sample, sequenced in a study of blood T cell repertoires in COVID-19. Data came from immunoSEQ multiplex PCR; TCRdb stores just in-frame clones and leaves some out. The table records some 180,000 clones, 85% of them present only once. Source material: peripheral blood. The receptor source for this set is an elderly woman with COVID-19, enrolled during active disease.

The chain employs TRBV7-3 and TRBJ2-5; 8 bases fit TRBD2. V gave up 6 bases and J gave up 3 bases; unmatched junction bases: 6. CDR1 and CDR2 from the germline V gene are SGHTA and FQGTGA. This CDR3 region has 14 residues. CDR3 loop: CASSSGTTKETQYF. CDR3 in DNA: TGTGCCAGCAGTAGCGGGACGACAAAAGAGACCCAGTACTTC.

This clone was observed once. The chain uses TRBV29-1 and TRBJ2-1; 9 bases are a match to TRBD1. Unmatched junction bases numbered 7, after V lost 0 bases and J lost 7 bases. This CDR3 region has 15 residues. The germline CDR1 and CDR2 sequences are SQVTM and ANQGSEA. Here the CDR3 reads CSVEDRDRDINEQFF. DNA for the CDR3: TGCAGCGTTGAAGATCGGGACAGGGATATAAATGAGCAGTTCTTC.

This chain uses TRBV12-3 or TRBV12-4 with TRBJ1-2; D gene unclear. The CDR3 extends over 12 amino acids. The germline V and J ends were trimmed by 5 bases and 8 bases, with 12 bases remaining between them. The DNA of the CDR3 is TGTGCCAGCAGTGGCGGCGGTTCCGGCTACACCTTC. This gives the protein CASSGGGSGYTF.

This clone was detected many times. The chain joins TRBV6-6 to TRBJ1-1; D might be TRBD1 (5 bases). V was trimmed by 7 bases and J by 6 bases, leaving 21 bases between them. In germline, CDR1 is MNHNY, CDR2 SVGAGI (reference sequence). The CDR3 runs to 15 residues. As DNA, the CDR3 is TGTGCCAGCACCTACTGGGGCGGGGAAGTTCCTGAAGCTTTCTTT. Its translation: CASTYWGGEVPEAFF.

The V and J genes are TRBV5-1 and TRBJ2-1; TRBD2 matches at 7 bases. This CDR3 contains 17 residues. The junction had 13 bases not matched to a gene; V was cut back by 4 bases and J by 3 bases. Germline CDR1 SGHRS, CDR2 YFSETQ. CDR3 loop: CASSPGSGRAGYNEQFF. The CDR3 DNA reads as TGCGCCAGCAGCCCCGGTAGCGGGCGAGCCGGCTACAATGAGCAGTTCTTC.

This clone came up once. V usage is TRBV27 and J usage is TRBJ2-7, with D perhaps matching TRBD2 (6 bases). This CDR3 region has 14 residues. Germline CDR1 reads MNHEY; CDR2 reads SMNVEV (reference sequence). Trimming cost V 2 bases and J 2 bases, with 10 bases left between them. The chain's CDR3 is CASSLRGLPYEQYF. In DNA, the CDR3 is TGTGCCAGCAGTTTAAGGGGACTTCCCTACGAGCAGTACTTC.

Turning to this clone: Compared with germline, one end of the junction differs, possibly owing to a read error. CDR3 DNA: TGTGCCAACAGCGTCATCGGCGGGGGGGCCACAGATACGCAGTATTTT. Amino acid sequence: CANSVIGGGATDTQYF. V usage is TRBV3-1 (or the pseudogene TRBV3-2) and J usage is TRBJ2-3; 9 nucleotides agree with TRBD2. This CDR3 spans 16 amino acids. Germline CDR1 LGHDT, CDR2 YNNKEL (reference sequence).

V usage is TRBV2 and J usage is TRBJ2-3; 7 nucleotides match TRBD2. This CDR3 is built from 13 residues. From germline, CDR1 is SNHLY and CDR2 FYNNEI. V shed 9 bases, J shed 1 base, and the junction held 4 bases outside the gene matches. CDR3 DNA: TGTGCCAGTGGGCTAGCGGGCACAGATACGCAGTATTTT. Translating it yields CASGLAGTDTQYF.

The chain is built from TRBV2 and TRBJ1-1, with D possibly being TRBD1 (5 bases). Germline values: CDR1 SNHLY, CDR2 FYNNEI. V dropped 7 bases and J dropped 8 bases, with 14 bases sitting between them. The CDR3 has 12 amino acids. CDR3 sequence reads: CASNFRAGEAFF. Here the CDR3 DNA reads TGTGCCAGCAATTTCAGGGCAGGCGAAGCTTTCTTT. Together with reference TRBV2 and TRBJ1-1, the CDR3 gives the full variable domain: EPEVTQTPSHQVTQMGQEVILRCVPISNHLYFYWYRQILGQKVEFLVSFYNNEISEKSEIFDDQFSVERPDGSNFTLKIRSTKLEDSAMYFCASNFRAGEAFFGQGTRLTVV.

The table lists this clone with a few counts. The chain links TRBV5-4 to TRBJ1-4, with 9 nucleotides matching TRBD1. CDR3 length equals 16 residues. The trim removed 4 bases at V and 7 bases at J, leaving 11 bases unmatched. From germline, CDR1 is SGHNT and CDR2 YYREEE (reference sequence). CDR3 nucleotide sequence: TGTGCCAGCAGCCGGAGGGCGGGACAGGGATCTGAAAAACTGTTTTTT. It translates to CASSRRAGQGSEKLFF.

The chain is built from TRBV5-4 and TRBJ2-7; 7 nucleotides agree with TRBD1. This CDR3 is 14 amino acids long. V lost 5 bases to trimming and J lost 5 bases; unmatched junction nucleotides: 10. CDR1 and CDR2 (germline): SGHNT, YYREEE (reference sequence). The CDR3 spells CASRSRTGTDEQYF. Here the CDR3 DNA reads TGTGCCAGCAGGTCCCGGACAGGAACGGACGAGCAGTACTTC. The full variable domain, with the rest looked up from reference TRBV5-4 and TRBJ2-7, is ETGVTQSPTHLIKTRGQQVTLRCSSQSGHNTVSWYQQALGQGPQFIFQYYREEENGRGNFPPRFSGLQFPNYSSELNVNALELDDSALYLCASRSRTGTDEQYFGPGTRLTVT.

This chain's CDR3 is CASSYGVEGTEAFF. DNA for the CDR3: TGTGCCAGCAGTTACGGGGTGGAGGGCACTGAAGCTTTCTTT. The V gene is TRBV6-6, the J gene TRBJ1-1, with D hard to call. Trimming removed 2 bases at V and 4 bases at J, with 11 bases between. This CDR3 is built from 14 residues. The germline CDR1 and CDR2 sequences are MNHNY and SVGAGI (reference sequence).

This chain joins TRBV5-4 and TRBJ1-1, with 9 bases fitting TRBD1. Germline V gene sequence: CDR1 SGHNT, CDR2 YYREEE (reference sequence). The CDR3 is 13 amino acids. V lost 4 bases, J lost 3 bases, and 1 base stayed unmatched. This CDR3 is CASSRDRDTEAFF. CDR3 nucleotides: TGTGCCAGCAGCCGGGACAGGGACACTGAAGCTTTCTTT.

CDR3 sequence: CASSFLSGVGLTGNTIYF. The CDR3 DNA reads TGTGCCAGCAGCTTCCTGAGTGGAGTTGGACTTACGGGAAACACCATATATTTT. This rearrangement joins TRBV7-8 to TRBJ1-3, with D unresolved. Germline V gene data show CDR1 as SGHVS and CDR2 as FQNEAQ. V dropped 3 bases and J dropped 4 bases, with 22 bases sitting between them. The CDR3 runs to 18 residues. Complete variable domain (other parts from reference TRBV7-8 and TRBJ1-3): GAGVSQSPRYKVAKRGQDVALRCDPISGHVSLFWYQQALGQGPEFLTYFQNEAQLDKSGLPSDRFFAERPEGSVSTLKIQRTQQEDSAVYLCASSFLSGVGLTGNTIYFGEGSWLTVV.

This rearrangement joins TRBV5-1 to TRBJ1-5; D ambiguous. CDR1 and CDR2 (germline): SGHRS, YFSETQ. The V gene lost 2 bases and the J gene lost 3 bases, with 6 bases spanning the gap. CDR3 size: 13 residues. The CDR3 sequence is CASSFNFNQPQHF. The CDR3 nucleotides are TGCGCCAGCAGCTTTAATTTCAATCAGCCCCAGCATTTT. Full variable domain (remainder filled in from reference TRBV5-1 and TRBJ1-5): KAGVTQTPRYLIKTRGQQVTLSCSPISGHRSVSWYQQTPGQGLQFLFEYFSETQRNKGNFPGRFSGRQFSNSRSEMNVSTLELGDSALYLCASSFNFNQPQHFGDGTRLSIL.

This sequence joins TRBV7-2 and TRBJ2-7, with 7 positions matching TRBD2. In germline, CDR1 is SGHTA, CDR2 FQGNSA. Trimming took 1 base from V and 6 from J; bases not matched to a gene: 9. This CDR3 is built from 15 residues. In DNA form, the CDR3 reads TGTGCCAGCAGCTTAGATCGGGGGGTCGGGGGCGAGCAGTACTTC. Its translation: CASSLDRGVGGEQYF.

This clone has only one observation. This may be a read error: a much more frequent sequence differs by one nucleotide. The chain joins TRBV2 to TRBJ2-7; the D gene is possibly TRBD2 (5 bases). The CDR3 loop spans 12 amino acids. Germline V lookup: CDR1 SNHLY, CDR2 FYNNEI. V was trimmed by 6 bases and J by 2 bases, leaving 8 bases between them. In DNA, the CDR3 is TGTGCCAGCAGCCCGGGGACCTACGAGCAGTACTTC. Its translation is CASSPGTYEQYF.

The chain couples TRBV29-1 to TRBJ2-1; maybe TRBD1 (5 bases). The V end lost 8 bases, the J end lost 5 bases, and 13 bases lay between the germline ends. The CDR3 is 12 amino acids. Germline lookup yields CDR1 SQVTM and CDR2 ANQGSEA. The CDR3 here is CSSSTGDNEQFF. CDR3 DNA: TGCAGCTCAAGCACAGGTGACAATGAGCAGTTCTTC.